The 27 T cell receptor beta chains listed next were all sequenced from one sample in a study of T cells in Graves' hyperthyroidism and ophthalmopathy. Authors of the study amplified TCR beta CDR3 regions from RNA transcripts. First-round RT-PCR with HTBI primers amplified the TCR CDR3 region. TCRdb passed the multiplex PCR reads through MiXCR, listing each CDR3 protein once. The sample consists of around 400,000 distinct CDR3 sequences, roughly 13% of them appearing once. The sequencing input was blood. These receptors were obtained from a woman aged 18-29 years with Graves' hyperthyroidism.

V gene TRBV20-1 combines with J gene TRBJ2-7, with 11 nucleotides matching TRBD2. CDR3 size: 14 residues. The germline V gene encodes CDR1 DFQATT and CDR2 SNEGSKA (reference sequence). J gave up 5 bases and V 4 bases, and 7 bases lay outside the gene matches. The CDR3 spells CSATKPTSGDEQYF. CDR3 nucleotides: TGCAGTGCTACCAAACCGACTAGCGGGGACGAGCAGTACTTC.

Many counts were recorded for this clonotype. The J gene is TRBJ2-1, the V gene TRBV2; 7 nucleotides agree with TRBD1. Germline V gene data show CDR1 as SNHLY and CDR2 as FYNNEI. V trimming: 3 bases; J trimming: 14 bases; junction bases outside the gene matches: 7. The CDR3 contains 12 residues. CDR3 residues: CASSDPGQNEFF. In nucleotides, the CDR3 is TGTGCCAGCAGTGATCCGGGACAGAACGAGTTCTTC.

This clonotype was counted a few times. The V gene is TRBV9, the J gene TRBJ2-3; 10 bases line up with TRBD2. Unmatched junction bases numbered 9, after V lost 3 bases and J lost 5 bases. The CDR3 runs to 16 residues. The germline gives CDR1 SGDLS, CDR2 YYNGEE. CDR3 amino acids: CASSAEAGGLVDTQYF. In nucleotides, the CDR3 is TGTGCCAGCAGCGCGGAAGCGGGGGGGCTGGTAGATACGCAGTATTTT.

This clonotype has at least ten counts. The V gene is TRBV20-1, the J gene TRBJ2-5, with 10 bases that match TRBD2. Germline CDR1 and CDR2: DFQATT and SNEGSKA (reference sequence). Trimming removed 6 bases from V and 5 bases from J; junction bases left unmatched: 12. There are 15 residues in the CDR3. The CDR3: CSARSFKREGETQYF. CDR3 in DNA: TGCAGTGCCAGATCCTTTAAGCGGGAGGGGGAGACCCAGTACTTC.

The chain links TRBV19 to TRBJ1-3; D is possibly TRBD1 (5 bases). The germline gives CDR1 LNHDA, CDR2 SQIVND (reference sequence). The CDR3 is made up of 18 amino acids. V was shortened by 3 bases and J by 5 bases, with 23 bases between the two germline ends. Written as DNA, the CDR3 is TGTGCCAGTAGTATGGCCAGGGTTAGTCTGCGAGAGAGAAACACCATATATTTT. Translating it yields CASSMARVSLRERNTIYF.

This clonotype was found many times. The chain links TRBV11-2 to TRBJ2-7, with D perhaps TRBD1 (5 bases). CDR3 size: 13 residues. Germline CDR1 SGHAT, CDR2 FQNNGV. The germline V and J ends were trimmed by 3 bases and 6 bases, with 12 bases remaining between them. CDR3 loop: CASSLVRVREQYF. The CDR3 nucleotides read TGTGCCAGCAGCTTGGTCAGGGTACGCGAGCAGTACTTC.

There are many counts of this clonotype. The gene calls are TRBV7-2 and TRBJ2-3; possibly TRBD2 for D (5 bases). Germline lookup yields CDR1 SGHTA and CDR2 FQGNSA. The germline V and J ends were trimmed by 4 bases and 2 bases, with 19 bases remaining between them. The CDR3 covers 17 residues. The CDR3 region has the DNA TGTGCCAGCAGCTCGCGGGTACCCCGTTCCCTCACAGATACGCAGTATTTT. The encoded protein is CASSSRVPRSLTDTQYF.

Within the sample, this clonotype is medium-sized. J is TRBJ2-1 and V is TRBV2, with 7 bases aligning to TRBD2. The J segment lost 5 bases and the V segment lost 8 bases, leaving 9 bases of the junction unmatched. The CDR3 spans 14 residues. In germline, CDR1 is SNHLY, CDR2 FYNNEI. CDR3 nucleotide sequence: TGTGCCAGCGGAGAGAAGGCGGGGGACAATGAGCAGTTCTTC. Amino acids: CASGEKAGDNEQFF.

This clonotype was observed a handful of times. V is TRBV5-1 and J is TRBJ1-6; 7 nucleotides agree with TRBD1. This CDR3 is 16 amino acids long. With 0 bases clipped from V and 10 bases from J, the junction kept 10 bases outside the gene matches. Germline V gene data show CDR1 as SGHRS and CDR2 as YFSETQ. CDR3 amino acids: CASSLGGGAGESPLHF. Written as DNA, the CDR3 is TGCGCCAGCAGCTTGGGAGGGGGCGCAGGAGAATCACCCCTCCACTTT.

This clonotype was counted many times. This chain joins TRBV6-1 and TRBJ2-7; 7 bases are shared with TRBD2. Germline CDR1 and CDR2: MNHNS and SASEGT. This CDR3 has 15 amino acids. After removal of 7 bases from V and 5 bases from J, the junction contained 14 bases not matched to a gene. The CDR3 sequence: CASTYRSSGRHEQYF. DNA for the CDR3: TGTGCCAGCACCTACAGGTCTAGCGGCCGCCACGAGCAGTACTTC.

This clonotype was recorded many times. The V call is TRBV18, the J call TRBJ1-2; D gene ambiguous. CDR3 length: 18 amino acids. The V end lost 3 bases, the J end lost 8 bases, and 28 bases lay between the germline ends. Germline V gene data show CDR1 as KGHSH and CDR2 as LQKENI. CDR3 coding DNA: TGTGCCAGCTCACCTACCCCTCGACTCGACACGAAGTCATCCGGCTACACCTTC. Translation: CASSPTPRLDTKSSGYTF.

The chain carries TRBV5-4 and TRBJ2-5; TRBD1 is a possible D gene (6 bases). The CDR3 sequence is 16 residues long. Germline lookup yields CDR1 SGHNT and CDR2 YYREEE (reference sequence). The V end lost 3 bases, the J end lost 0 bases, and 15 bases lay between the germline ends. The DNA for the CDR3 is TGTGCCAGCAGCTGGGGGCCTCTAGTCCACCAAGAGACCCAGTACTTC. Amino acids: CASSWGPLVHQETQYF. The variable domain in full, completed from reference TRBV5-4 and TRBJ2-5, reads ETGVTQSPTHLIKTRGQQVTLRCSSQSGHNTVSWYQQALGQGPQFIFQYYREEENGRGNFPPRFSGLQFPNYSSELNVNALELDDSALYLCASSWGPLVHQETQYFGPGTRLLVL.

The chain couples TRBV4-1 to TRBJ2-7, with 9 bases that match TRBD2. CDR1 MGHRA and CDR2 YSYEKL come from the germline V gene. The CDR3 totals 16 residues. With V trimmed by 1 base and J by 2 bases, 6 bases remained unmatched. The CDR3 is CASSQVRGRAAYEQYF. Written as DNA, the CDR3 is TGCGCCAGCAGCCAAGTCCGCGGGAGGGCAGCCTACGAGCAGTACTTC.

This clonotype occurred many times. The chain uses TRBV10-3 and TRBJ2-3; no firm D call. Between the trimmed V and J ends, which lost 5 bases and 5 bases, there was a span of 11 bases. Germline V lookup: CDR1 ENHRY, CDR2 SYGVKD. The CDR3 has 13 residues. CDR3 nucleotide sequence: TGTGCCATCAGTTTAGGACCTGAAGATACGCAGTATTTT. It yields the protein CAISLGPEDTQYF.

This clonotype was observed many times. The gene calls are TRBV13 and TRBJ2-7; 15 bases fit TRBD2. The CDR3 runs 14 residues. Looked up from germline, CDR1 is PRHDT and CDR2 is FYEKMQ (reference sequence). V shed 8 bases, J shed 4 bases, and the junction held 3 bases outside the gene matches. The CDR3 is CASRTSGRAYEQYF. The CDR3 nucleotides are TGTGCCAGCCGGACTAGCGGGAGGGCGTACGAGCAGTACTTC. The whole variable domain, remainder taken from reference TRBV13 and TRBJ2-7, is AAGVIQSPRHLIKEKRETATLKCYPIPRHDTVYWYQQGPGQDPQFLISFYEKMQSDKGSIPDRFSAQQFSDYHSELNMSSLELGDSALYFCASRTSGRAYEQYFGPGTRLTVT.

This clonotype was observed many times. The chain carries TRBV12-3 or TRBV12-4 and TRBJ2-2; D is unresolved. This CDR3 region has 15 residues. V was trimmed by 4 bases and J by 3 bases, leaving 12 bases between them. This chain's CDR3 is CASSSPPGYTGELFF. Written as DNA, the CDR3 is TGTGCCAGCAGTTCGCCCCCCGGGTACACCGGGGAGCTGTTTTTT.

This clonotype was observed a few times. A much bigger clone sits one base away, suggesting this may be a read error. J is TRBJ2-1 and V is TRBV3-1, with TRBD2 identical over 10 bases. This CDR3 has 18 residues. Germline CDR1 is LGHDT and CDR2 is YNNKEL (reference sequence). The CDR3 region is CVSSQSGQSGGVYNEQFF. In DNA form, the CDR3 reads TGTGTCAGCAGCCAATCCGGACAAAGCGGGGGGGTCTACAATGAGCAGTTCTTC.

This clonotype was seen many times. The chain is built from TRBV2 and TRBJ1-1; a possible D gene is TRBD1 (6 bases). The CDR3 sequence is 15 residues long. The V gene's germline CDR1 is SNHLY and CDR2 FYNNEI. V lost 6 bases, J lost 2 bases, and 16 bases lay in between. The CDR3 DNA follows: TGTGCCAGCAGGTACCGCGTGGACAGCAACACTGAAGCTTTCTTT. The encoded protein is CASRYRVDSNTEAFF.

This clonotype was counted ten times or more. The V gene is TRBV4-1, the J gene TRBJ1-2, with 7 bases lining up with TRBD1. This CDR3 spans 14 amino acids. Losses at the gene ends were 4 bases for V and 7 bases for J; bases not matched to a gene: 9. CDR1 is MGHRA, CDR2 YSYEKL, per germline. The CDR3 loop is CASSREGQSGGYTF. In DNA, the CDR3 is TGCGCCAGCAGCCGCGAGGGACAGTCAGGTGGCTACACCTTC.

This clonotype was seen repeatedly, ten times or more. The chain uses TRBV10-3 and TRBJ2-1; D is unclear. This CDR3 region has 12 residues. V shed 7 bases and J shed 5 bases, with 9 bases lying between them. CDR1 and CDR2 (germline): ENHRY, SYGVKD. The CDR3 bases are TGTGCCATCATTAACGGAAACAATGAGCAGTTCTTC. This gives the protein CAIINGNNEQFF.

Many counts were recorded for this clonotype. The chain combines TRBV11-2 with TRBJ2-1; 14 nucleotides agree with TRBD2. The junction had 18 bases not matched to a gene; V was cut back by 4 bases and J by 7 bases. Germline V gene data show CDR1 as SGHAT and CDR2 as FQNNGV. The CDR3 extends over 20 amino acids. The CDR3 reads CASSSQRGLRTSGRLNEQFF. DNA for the CDR3: TGTGCCAGCAGCTCTCAGAGAGGACTTCGGACTAGCGGGAGGCTTAATGAGCAGTTCTTC.

This clonotype appeared a few times. The rearrangement uses TRBV11-2 and TRBJ1-1; D uncertain. This CDR3 contains 14 residues. Germline assignment: CDR1 SGHAT and CDR2 FQNNGV. Trimming pared 4 bases from V and 7 bases from J, leaving 16 bases between. The CDR3: CASSSFRRINEAFF. CDR3 in DNA: TGTGCCAGCAGCTCATTTAGACGGATCAATGAAGCTTTCTTT.

The sample holds many counts of this clonotype. The CDR3 sequence is CSARVARADTEAFF. DNA for the CDR3: TGCAGTGCTAGAGTTGCCAGGGCCGACACTGAAGCTTTCTTT. This chain connects TRBV20-1 to TRBJ1-1; perhaps TRBD1 as D (5 bases). With 1 base removed from V and 3 bases from J, the gap between germline ends came to 12 bases. The CDR3 loop spans 14 amino acids. Germline-derived CDR1 and CDR2 are DFQATT and SNEGSKA (reference sequence).

This sequence joins TRBV5-1 and TRBJ2-3; tentative D call: TRBD2 (5 bases). CDR3 length: 13 amino acids. V was clipped by 4 bases and J by 3 bases, with 9 bases between them. Per the germline V gene, CDR1 is SGHRS and CDR2 is YFSETQ. CDR3 amino acids: CASSREGTDTQYF. In nucleotides, the CDR3 is TGCGCCAGCAGCCGAGAGGGAACAGATACGCAGTATTTT.

This chain uses TRBV7-9 with TRBJ1-2, with TRBD1 matching 9 bases. The junction had 15 bases not matched to a gene; V was cut back by 2 bases and J by 8 bases. This CDR3 spans 17 amino acids. Germline CDR1 and CDR2: SEHNR and FQNEAQ (reference sequence). The CDR3 DNA reads as TGTGCCAGCAGCTTAAAATTGATTACAGGGGGCCGGCGAGGCTACACCTTC. This codes for CASSLKLITGGRRGYTF.

The table lists this clonotype with many counts. This rearrangement joins TRBV6-1 to TRBJ2-1; a weak D match, TRBD1 (6 bases). Trimming took off 8 bases at V and 0 bases at J, with 11 bases between the two ends. This CDR3 is built from 14 residues. Germline V gene lookup returns CDR1 MNHNS and CDR2 SASEGT. CDR3 coding DNA: TGTGCCAGCCGAGGGGGTTTCTCCTACAATGAGCAGTTCTTC. It yields the protein CASRGGFSYNEQFF.

This clonotype occurred many times. The chain joins TRBV30 to TRBJ1-2; D gene unclear. Germline V gene sequence: CDR1 GTSNPN, CDR2 SVGIG (reference sequence). The CDR3 is made up of 10 amino acids. V shed 3 bases and J shed 3 bases, with 2 bases lying between them. CDR3 nucleotide sequence: TGTGCCTGGAGCCACTATGGCTACACCTTC. The encoded protein is CAWSHYGYTF. The variable domain in full, completed from reference TRBV30 and TRBJ1-2, reads SQTIHQWPATLVQPVGSPLSLECTVEGTSNPNLYWYRQAAGRGLQLLFYSVGIGQISSEVPQNLSASRPQDRQFILSSKKLLLSDSGFYLCAWSHYGYTFGSGTRLTVV.